This T cell receptor beta chain was identified in a study of cytomegalovirus exposure and HLA in healthy donors. At the level of the study: Per a later analysis, the approximately 690 first-cohort and more than 100 validation repertoires shared one platform. Study outcomes and limitations: Accounts indicate the classifier identified cytomegalovirus status with strong specificity and sensitivity. The study flagged approximately 180 TCR beta chains as cytomegalovirus-associated. Rare TCR sequences predominated, though certain public TCRs were found in many donors.

With 1 base clipped from V and 0 bases from J, the junction kept 4 bases outside the gene matches. The length of the CDR3 is 16 residues. CDR1 and CDR2 from the germline V gene are SGHRS and YFSETQ. About this clone itself: Its target is unknown.

Generated by immunoSEQ multiplex PCR, the TCRdb table keeps only in-frame clones and is missing some. The table lists 45,000 to 70,000 clones, more than 85% of them singletons, with around 5.8% in the top ten. The sequence derives from a woman younger than 30 in good health and CMV-seronegative. The V call is TRBV5-1, the J call TRBJ2-1; 7 nucleotides line up with TRBD1. The sample taken for sequencing was PBMCs. The CDR3 region is CASSLTGQVSYNEQFF. CDR3 bases: TGCGCCAGCAGCTTGACAGGACAGGTCTCCTACAATGAGCAGTTCTTC.